One sample yielded the 21 T cell receptor beta chains listed below, sequenced in a study of glioma-infiltrating T cells. Amplification of TCR alpha and beta CDR3 regions from RNA used iRepertoire nested multiplex PCR. In TCRdb, the multiplex PCR reads were re-called with MiXCR into one record per CDR3 protein. The repertoire holds around 21,000 distinct CDR3 sequences, with around 23% as singletons. Specimen: glioma tissue, nonneoplastic brain tissue, or PBMCs (not recorded which). These receptors were taken from a human donor with low-grade glioma or glioblastoma, undergoing nonglioma brain surgery, or in good health (not recorded which).

This rearrangement joins TRBV4-3 to TRBJ2-1; D remains unclear. The CDR3 covers 16 residues. The V end lost 0 bases, the J end lost 0 bases, and 9 bases lay between the germline ends. CDR1 LGHNA and CDR2 YSLEER come from the germline V gene. The CDR3 coding sequence is TGCGCCAGCAGCCAAGATGCCGAAAGCTCCTACAATGAGCAGTTCTTC. Its protein product is CASSQDAESSYNEQFF.

This clonotype was detected many times. The chain employs TRBV7-2 and TRBJ1-1; D unresolved. Trimming took 5 bases from V and 0 from J, leaving 10 bases between them. Looked up from germline, CDR1 is SGHTA and CDR2 is FQGNSA. The CDR3 is made up of 14 amino acids. The CDR3 here is CASSQSSLNTEAFF. The CDR3 DNA follows: TGTGCCAGCAGCCAATCCTCTTTGAACACTGAAGCTTTCTTT.

This clonotype was counted between two and nine times. One end of the junction fails to match germline, which may point to a read error. The gene calls are TRBV7-9 and TRBJ2-7, with D possibly called TRBD1 or TRBD2 (5 bases each). The CDR3 spans 16 residues. CDR1 is SEHNR, CDR2 FQNEAQ, per germline (reference sequence). The CDR3 loop is CAGRAGTQIYGYEQYF. In DNA, the CDR3 is TGTGCCGGCAGGGCCGGGACCCAAATATACGGATACGAGCAGTACTTC. Variable domain in full (rest from reference TRBV7-9 and TRBJ2-7): DTGVSQNPRHKITKRGQNVTFRCDPISEHNRLYWYRQTLGQGPEFLTYFQNEAQLEKSRLLSDRFSAERPKGSFSTLEIQRTEQGDSAMYLCAGRAGTQIYGYEQYFGPGTRLTVT.

This clonotype was counted a few times. V gene TRBV19 combines with J gene TRBJ2-3, with D unresolved. The germline gives CDR1 LNHDA, CDR2 SQIVND (reference sequence). V was pared by 4 bases and J by 1 base, with 6 bases between. This CDR3 is 13 amino acids long. CDR3 in amino acids: CASSNGRTDTQYF. The DNA of the CDR3 is TGTGCCAGTAGTAATGGCCGCACAGATACGCAGTATTTT.

This clonotype was seen many times. The chain links TRBV6-1 to TRBJ1-5; TRBD1 matches 7 bases. There are 13 residues in the CDR3. Germline CDR1 MNHNS, CDR2 SASEGT. The ends lost 6 bases at V and 6 bases at J; junction bases unmatched: 5. The CDR3 DNA reads TGTGCCAGCAGCAACAGGGGCGGTCAGCCCCAGCATTTT. It is translated as CASSNRGGQPQHF.

This clonotype was detected only a few times. The chain links TRBV4-1 to TRBJ1-4; no definite D call. The CDR3 extends over 21 amino acids. Deletions cut 1 base from V and 0 bases from J, with 24 bases between. Germline CDR1 is MGHRA and CDR2 is YSYEKL. CDR3 in amino acids: CASSQVVATLHVRATNEKLFF. The CDR3 DNA reads as TGCGCCAGCAGCCAAGTGGTGGCTACACTCCACGTCCGAGCAACTAATGAAAAACTGTTTTTT.

The V and J genes are TRBV11-2 and TRBJ2-3, with a tentative D call TRBD1 (5 bases). CDR1 is SGHAT, CDR2 FQNNGV, per germline. This CDR3 region has 13 residues. The V and J ends lost 6 bases and 1 base respectively, with 8 bases between them. In DNA form, the CDR3 reads TGTGCCAGCAGACCACAGGGCACAGATACGCAGTATTTT. Translating it yields CASRPQGTDTQYF.

The chain couples TRBV6-6 to TRBJ2-1; the D call may be TRBD1 or TRBD2 (5 bases each). Germline V lookup: CDR1 MNHNY, CDR2 SVGAGI (reference sequence). The CDR3 totals 15 residues. V was pared by 7 bases and J by 0 bases, with 13 bases between. The CDR3 region is CASTFSGTSYNEQFF. In DNA, the CDR3 is TGTGCCAGCACCTTCTCCGGGACCTCCTACAATGAGCAGTTCTTC.

This clonotype was counted ten times or more. The rearrangement links TRBV6-2 or TRBV6-3 to TRBJ1-1, with D uncertain. The CDR3 totals 12 residues. The V end was cut by 2 bases, the J end by 3 bases, with 4 bases between. CDR1 is MNHEY, CDR2 SVGEGT, per germline. Here the CDR3 reads CASSYPDTEAFF. The CDR3 DNA reads TGTGCCAGCAGTTACCCGGACACTGAAGCTTTCTTT.

The chain joins TRBV10-3 to TRBJ1-1, with D possibly being TRBD1 (5 bases). The germline CDR1 and CDR2 sequences are ENHRY and SYGVKD. The CDR3 length is 17 residues. Trimming took off 0 bases at V and 4 bases at J, with 18 bases between the two ends. CDR3 in DNA: TGTGCCATCAGTGAGTCTCCATGGACCTCAGGGTTCACTGAAGCTTTCTTT. Translation gives CAISESPWTSGFTEAFF.

About this clonotype itself: This may arise from a read error, as a much more abundant clone is one base away. This chain joins TRBV7-9 and TRBJ2-3; 13 bases fit TRBD2. Per the germline V gene, CDR1 is SEHNR and CDR2 is FQNEAQ (reference sequence). V dropped 11 bases and J dropped 4; count of bases not matched to a gene: 12. There are 16 residues in the CDR3. This chain's CDR3 is CARGFSGLAGADTQYF. The CDR3 region has the DNA TGTGCCCGCGGTTTTTCCGGACTAGCGGGGGCAGATACGCAGTATTTT.

This clonotype occurred a few times. In nucleotides, the CDR3 is TGTGCCAGCAGCTCCTGGACTAGCGGGGGGTGGGGAGATACGCAGTATTTT. This sequence encodes CASSSWTSGGWGDTQYF. The V gene is TRBV7-2, the J gene TRBJ2-3; 14 bases align to TRBD2. The CDR3 sequence is 17 residues long. V shed 4 bases and J 5 bases; nucleotides not matched to a gene: 8. Germline lookup yields CDR1 SGHTA and CDR2 FQGNSA.

This clonotype was detected only a few times. One base away lies a much larger clone, so this may be a sequencing read error. The chain combines TRBV14 with TRBJ2-1; unclear D gene. The CDR3 sequence is 14 residues long. Germline V gene lookup returns CDR1 SGHDN and CDR2 FVKESK. Between the trimmed V and J ends, which lost 1 base and 9 bases, there was a span of 13 bases. The CDR3 coding sequence is TGTGCCAGCAGCCAAGTCTCTCCCATAGCTGAGCAGTTCTTC. It codes for CASSQVSPIAEQFF.

V and J are TRBV7-3 and TRBJ2-1; 8 bases align to TRBD2. The trim removed 5 bases at V and 4 bases at J, leaving 7 bases unmatched. CDR1 and CDR2 (germline): SGHTA, FQGTGA. The CDR3 is made up of 15 amino acids. The CDR3 DNA follows: TGTGCCAGCAGCCCCTTTACTAGCGGTTACAATGAGCAGTTCTTC. It encodes CASSPFTSGYNEQFF. The full variable domain, completed using reference TRBV7-3 and TRBJ2-1, is GAGVSQTPSNKVTEKGKYVELRCDPISGHTALYWYRQSLGQGPEFLIYFQGTGAADDSGLPNDRFFAVRPEGSVSTLKIQRTERGDSAVYLCASSPFTSGYNEQFFGPGTRLTVL.

Note on this clonotype: This may be a read error: a much more frequent sequence differs by one nucleotide. The chain has TRBV7-2 and TRBJ2-3, with D unresolved. Trimming removed 5 bases at V and 2 bases at J, with 17 bases between. The V gene's germline CDR1 is SGHTA and CDR2 FQGNSA. This CDR3 is 16 amino acids long. The CDR3 sequence is CASSPSSGINTDTQYF. DNA for the CDR3: TGTGCCAGCAGCCCGTCGAGTGGGATCAACACAGATACGCAGTATTTT.

The chain employs TRBV11-2 and TRBJ2-3; no clear D. The germline V and J ends were trimmed by 2 bases and 6 bases, with 3 bases remaining between them. Germline CDR1 and CDR2: SGHAT and FQNNGV. The CDR3 totals 11 residues. The CDR3 protein is CASSLNDTQYF. CDR3 in DNA: TGTGCCAGCAGCTTAAACGATACGCAGTATTTT.

The CDR3 sequence is CASSLRSIGFTDTQYF. The CDR3 DNA reads TGTGCCAGCAGCTTAAGGTCTATTGGATTCACAGATACGCAGTATTTT. This chain uses TRBV7-2 with TRBJ2-3, with D unclear. V lost 2 bases, J lost 2 bases, and 14 bases lay in between. Looked up from germline, CDR1 is SGHTA and CDR2 is FQGNSA. The length of the CDR3 is 16 residues.

Concerning this clonotype itself: Relative to the germline gene, one junction end is altered; a read error may explain this. V is TRBV27 and J is TRBJ2-1; 11 positions agree with TRBD2. Per the germline V gene, CDR1 is MNHEY and CDR2 is SMNVEV (reference sequence). The CDR3 loop spans 15 amino acids. The CDR3: CASSFSGRAYNEQFF. The CDR3 bases are TGTGCCAGCAGTTTTAGCGGGAGGGCCTATAATGAGCAGTTCTTC.

Comments on this clonotype: This clone may be a read error of a much larger clone one base away. The J gene is TRBJ1-5, the V gene TRBV20-1; D remains unclear. The CDR3 runs to 12 residues. Looked up from germline, CDR1 is DFQATT and CDR2 is SNEGSKA (reference sequence). In DNA form, the CDR3 reads TGCAGTGCTAGACAGTACAATCAGCACCAGCATTTT. It translates to CSARQYNQHQHF.

In its sample, this clonotype was seen many times. J is TRBJ1-2 and V is TRBV29-1; perhaps TRBD1 as D (5 bases). The V gene's germline CDR1 is SQVTM and CDR2 ANQGSEA. Deletions cut 1 base from V and 7 bases from J, with 10 bases between. The length of the CDR3 is 12 residues. The CDR3 here is CSVEGRDRGYTF. The CDR3 DNA reads as TGCAGCGTTGAAGGCAGGGACCGTGGCTACACCTTC.

This clonotype was observed many times. The chain joins TRBV6-1 to TRBJ2-5; 7 nucleotides align to TRBD1. V lost 10 bases, J lost 4 bases, and 6 bases stayed unmatched. The CDR3 runs 12 residues. Looked up from germline, CDR1 is MNHNS and CDR2 is SASEGT. For the CDR3, the DNA is TGTGCCACCGGGACAGAGGCAGAGACCCAGTACTTC. Translated: CATGTEAETQYF.